The 29 T cell receptor beta chains given below trace back to one sample, sequenced in a study of blood T cell repertoires in COVID-19. Libraries were prepared by immunoSEQ multiplex PCR; TCRdb keeps only in-frame clonotypes and omits some of them. The repertoire holds around 100,000 clones, with around 88% as singletons. The sample consisted of peripheral blood. The receptors were sampled from a human donor in a cohort sampled during active COVID-19.

This chain connects TRBV5-6 to TRBJ1-1; 10 nucleotides agree with TRBD1. V trimming: 5 bases; J trimming: 2 bases; junction bases outside the gene matches: 6. The CDR3 totals 15 residues. CDR1 and CDR2 from the germline V gene are SGHDT and YYEEEE. This CDR3 reads CASSSGTGVNTEAFF. Here the CDR3 DNA reads TGTGCCAGCAGTTCCGGGACAGGGGTAAACACTGAAGCTTTCTTT.

DNA for the CDR3: TGCGCCAGCAGCTTGGGTCTGGGGGCGGCCAAAAACATTCAGTACTTC. It encodes CASSLGLGAAKNIQYF. The gene calls are TRBV5-1 and TRBJ2-4; possible D gene TRBD1, 6 bases. Trimming cost V 0 bases and J 1 base, with 11 bases left between them. There are 16 residues in the CDR3. Looked up from germline, CDR1 is SGHRS and CDR2 is YFSETQ.

This sequence joins TRBV3-1 (or the pseudogene TRBV3-2) and TRBJ2-3; TRBD2 matches at 8 bases. V was pared by 4 bases and J by 3 bases, with 12 bases of the junction left unmatched. This CDR3 has 17 amino acids. The germline gives CDR1 LGHDT, CDR2 YNNKEL (reference sequence). This CDR3 is CASSPQSRTSRTDTQYF. The CDR3 region has the DNA TGTGCCAGCAGCCCCCAGAGCAGGACTAGCAGAACAGATACGCAGTATTTT.

The genes are TRBV11-2 and TRBJ2-1; TRBD2 aligns across 13 bases. J was trimmed by 4 bases and V by 1 base; bases with no gene match: 1. This CDR3 has 16 residues. The germline V gene encodes CDR1 SGHAT and CDR2 FQNNGV. CDR3 in amino acids: CASSLGLAGGYNEQFF. The DNA of the CDR3 is TGTGCCAGCAGCTTAGGACTAGCGGGGGGTTACAATGAGCAGTTCTTC.

The CDR3 loop is CASSFAASYEQYF. In DNA, the CDR3 is TGTGCCAGCAGCTTCGCGGCTTCCTACGAGCAGTACTTC. The chain joins TRBV5-4 to TRBJ2-7, with D unresolved. The CDR3 is made up of 13 amino acids. The V gene lost 2 bases and the J gene lost 1 base, with 7 bases spanning the gap. Germline V gene lookup returns CDR1 SGHNT and CDR2 YYREEE (reference sequence). Full variable domain (rest looked up from reference TRBV5-4 and TRBJ2-7): ETGVTQSPTHLIKTRGQQVTLRCSSQSGHNTVSWYQQALGQGPQFIFQYYREEENGRGNFPPRFSGLQFPNYSSELNVNALELDDSALYLCASSFAASYEQYFGPGTRLTVT.

V usage is TRBV4-1 and J usage is TRBJ2-1, with a possible D match to TRBD2 (6 bases). V was pared by 1 base and J by 5 bases, with 18 bases between. Germline CDR1 and CDR2: MGHRA and YSYEKL. This CDR3 has 17 amino acids. For the CDR3, the DNA is TGCGCCAGCAGCCAAGGTCGGAAGCGGGTCGTGAACAATGAGCAGTTCTTC. This gives the protein CASSQGRKRVVNNEQFF.

The gene calls are TRBV5-1 and TRBJ2-7; a possible D gene is TRBD1 (6 bases). CDR3 size: 12 residues. V gave up 4 bases and J gave up 3 bases, with 8 bases separating them. Germline loops: CDR1 SGHRS, CDR2 YFSETQ. CDR3 sequence reads: CASSPDSYEQYF. CDR3 sequence (DNA): TGCGCCAGCAGCCCGGACAGCTACGAGCAGTACTTC. Drawing the rest from reference TRBV5-1 and TRBJ2-7, the complete variable domain is KAGVTQTPRYLIKTRGQQVTLSCSPISGHRSVSWYQQTPGQGLQFLFEYFSETQRNKGNFPGRFSGRQFSNSRSEMNVSTLELGDSALYLCASSPDSYEQYFGPGTRLTVT.

The V call is TRBV10-3, the J call TRBJ2-1, with 9 bases lining up with TRBD1. This CDR3 spans 16 amino acids. The germline V gene has CDR1 ENHRY and CDR2 SYGVKD. Germline trimming cut 3 bases from V and 0 bases from J; bases unmatched to any gene: 3. The CDR3 DNA is TGTGCCATCAGTGAACCGGGACAGGGCTCCTACAATGAGCAGTTCTTC. Protein product: CAISEPGQGSYNEQFF.

A single count supports this clone. The V call is TRBV20-1, the J call TRBJ1-5, with 10 bases that match TRBD1. Per the germline V gene, CDR1 is DFQATT and CDR2 is SNEGSKA (reference sequence). V trimming: 3 bases; J trimming: 4 bases; junction bases outside the gene matches: 9. The CDR3 length is 16 residues. This chain's CDR3 is CSASPRQGARNQPQHF. The CDR3, as DNA: TGCAGTGCTAGTCCCCGACAGGGGGCTCGGAATCAGCCCCAGCATTTT.

The chain employs TRBV14 and TRBJ2-1; D is undetermined. The CDR3 has 14 amino acids. V gave up 1 base and J gave up 8 bases, with 12 bases separating them. CDR1 is SGHDN and CDR2 is FVKESK in the germline V gene. CDR3 region: CASSQVVPHYEQFF. DNA for the CDR3: TGTGCCAGCAGCCAAGTGGTCCCTCACTATGAGCAGTTCTTC.

The V gene is TRBV11-2, the J gene TRBJ2-5, with D tentatively TRBD2 (6 bases). Germline-derived CDR1 and CDR2 are SGHAT and FQNNGV. CDR3 length: 15 amino acids. V was cut by 2 bases and J by 4 bases, with 14 bases left in between. CDR3 region: CASSLLASYRETQYF. The CDR3 coding sequence is TGTGCCAGCAGCTTACTAGCGTCTTATAGAGAGACCCAGTACTTC.

This clone was seen only once. V and J are TRBV9 and TRBJ2-1; D unresolved. Trimming shortened V by 1 base and J by 2 bases, and 10 bases separated the two germline ends. This CDR3 has 15 amino acids. CDR1 and CDR2 from the germline V gene are SGDLS and YYNGEE. The CDR3: CASSVLAQAYNEQFF. The CDR3 region has the DNA TGTGCCAGCAGCGTACTGGCTCAGGCCTACAATGAGCAGTTCTTC.

The chain recombines TRBV27 with TRBJ1-1, with D possibly being TRBD1 (5 bases). The CDR3 spans 17 residues. The V end was cut by 2 bases, the J end by 1 base, with 17 bases between. The germline V gene encodes CDR1 MNHEY and CDR2 SMNVEV (reference sequence). CDR3: CASSLSRGPTWNTEAFF. CDR3 in DNA: TGTGCCAGCAGTTTAAGTAGGGGCCCAACCTGGAACACTGAAGCTTTCTTT.

The chain has TRBV5-1 and TRBJ1-5; no firm D call. Trimming stripped 0 bases from V and 1 base from J, with 11 bases between. CDR1 and CDR2 (germline): SGHRS, YFSETQ. The CDR3 is made up of 16 amino acids. The DNA of the CDR3 is TGCGCCAGCAGCTTGGGGGCGTCCGAAAGCAATCAGCCCCAGCATTTT. Translated: CASSLGASESNQPQHF.

The chain has TRBV5-1 and TRBJ1-1; TRBD1 aligns across 7 bases. The CDR3 is made up of 14 amino acids. Germline loops: CDR1 SGHRS, CDR2 YFSETQ. The V segment lost 4 bases and the J segment 4 bases; nucleotides outside the gene matches: 7. CDR3 in amino acids: CASSTPRDSTEAFF. The CDR3 DNA is TGCGCCAGCAGCACCCCGCGGGACAGCACTGAAGCTTTCTTT.

This CDR3 reads CASSSGGALSYEQYF. The CDR3 DNA reads as TGTGCCAGCAGCTCCGGGGGGGCGCTATCCTACGAGCAGTACTTC. This rearrangement joins TRBV4-2 to TRBJ2-7, with TRBD2 identical over 8 bases. Germline CDR1 reads LGHNA; CDR2 reads YNFKEQ. There are 15 residues in the CDR3. Trimming took 5 bases from V and 1 from J; bases not matched to a gene: 7.

V gene TRBV5-5 combines with J gene TRBJ1-2; D not certain. CDR1 is SGHKS, CDR2 YYEKEE, per germline (reference sequence). V was trimmed by 5 bases and J by 4 bases, leaving 12 bases between them. The CDR3 spans 13 residues. CDR3 loop: CASSLSVGYGYTF. The DNA for the CDR3 is TGTGCCAGCAGTTTGTCGGTCGGCTATGGCTACACCTTC. Drawing the rest from reference TRBV5-5 and TRBJ1-2, the complete variable domain is DAGVTQSPTHLIKTRGQQVTLRCSPISGHKSVSWYQQVLGQGPQFIFQYYEKEERGRGNFPDRFSARQFPNYSSELNVNALLLGDSALYLCASSLSVGYGYTFGSGTRLTVV.

This sequence joins TRBV19 and TRBJ2-3; TRBD1 aligns across 9 bases. V lost 7 bases and J lost 6; bases outside the gene matches: 11. Germline V gives CDR1 LNHDA, CDR2 SQIVND (reference sequence). This CDR3 comprises 15 residues. The CDR3 loop reads CASMTGTGLRDTQYF. In DNA, the CDR3 is TGTGCCAGTATGACGGGGACAGGGTTACGGGATACGCAGTATTTT.

CDR3 sequence (DNA): TGTGCCAGCAGGCCAGGAAAAGGACAGGGGAGACTCAATGAAAAACTGTTTTTT. Its protein product is CASRPGKGQGRLNEKLFF. V and J are TRBV7-6 and TRBJ1-4, with TRBD1 matching 9 bases. The CDR3 extends over 18 amino acids. With V trimmed by 6 bases and J by 5 bases, 16 bases remained unmatched. Germline CDR1 reads SGHVS; CDR2 reads FNYEAQ.

CDR3 sequence reads: CASSYGPSGDQPQHF. In DNA form, the CDR3 reads TGCGCCAGCAGCTACGGTCCTTCGGGGGATCAGCCCCAGCATTTT. V is TRBV5-1 and J is TRBJ1-5; weak D call: TRBD1 (5 bases). The V gene's germline CDR1 is SGHRS and CDR2 YFSETQ. Trimming removed 3 bases at V and 5 bases at J, with 15 bases between. The CDR3 is made up of 15 amino acids.

This chain links TRBV5-1 with TRBJ2-1; tentative D call: TRBD2 (6 bases). V lost 0 bases and J 0 bases, leaving 13 bases between the germline ends. CDR3 length: 17 amino acids. The germline CDR1 and CDR2 sequences are SGHRS and YFSETQ. This chain's CDR3 is CASSLAGGLSSYNEQFF. In DNA, the CDR3 is TGCGCCAGCAGCTTGGCCGGAGGGTTAAGCTCCTACAATGAGCAGTTCTTC.

The DNA for the CDR3 is TGTGCCAGCAGCGAGAAGCCTAGCGGTTACAATGAGCAGTTCTTC. Its protein product is CASSEKPSGYNEQFF. V and J are TRBV9 and TRBJ2-1, with 7 bases lining up with TRBD2. V gave up 3 bases and J gave up 4 bases; unmatched junction bases: 7. The CDR3 totals 15 residues. The germline CDR1 and CDR2 sequences are SGDLS and YYNGEE. The whole variable domain, remainder taken from reference TRBV9 and TRBJ2-1, is DSGVTQTPKHLITATGQRVTLRCSPRSGDLSVYWYQQSLDQGLQFLIQYYNGEERAKGNILERFSAQQFPDLHSELNLSSLELGDSALYFCASSEKPSGYNEQFFGPGTRLTVL.

This clone appeared a single time. The V call is TRBV6-5, the J call TRBJ2-5; D remains ambiguous. The CDR3 spans 11 residues. Trimming cost V 6 bases and J 1 base, with 3 bases left between them. Germline V gene lookup returns CDR1 MNHEY and CDR2 SVGAGI. CDR3 nucleotide sequence: TGTGCCAGCAGACTCCAAGAGACCCAGTACTTC. This gives the protein CASRLQETQYF.

The V call is TRBV4-3, the J call TRBJ2-7; D possibly corresponds to TRBD1 (7 bases). The ends were cut back, 5 bases at V and 6 bases at J, with 23 bases in the middle. The CDR3 consists of 16 residues. Per the germline V gene, CDR1 is LGHNA and CDR2 is YSLEER. The CDR3 bases are TGCGCCAGCAGCACCAGTCTGGGACTCCAGGGGGGCGAGCAGTACTTC. Translating gives CASSTSLGLQGGEQYF.

The chain carries TRBV10-3 and TRBJ2-7, with 7 positions matching TRBD1. This CDR3 contains 14 residues. Germline assignment: CDR1 ENHRY and CDR2 SYGVKD. The V and J ends lost 0 bases and 2 bases, in that order; junction bases with no gene match: 1. In nucleotides, the CDR3 is TGTGCCATCAGTGAGTCCGACAGGGCCTACGAGCAGTACTTC. It encodes CAISESDRAYEQYF.

The genes are TRBV28 and TRBJ1-2; a weak D match, TRBD1 (5 bases). The V end was cut by 4 bases, the J end by 3 bases, with 15 bases between. Looked up from germline, CDR1 is MDHEN and CDR2 is SYDVKM. This CDR3 has 15 residues. As DNA, the CDR3 is TGTGCCAGCAGTTATGGGGGGGGTCGCTACTATGGCTACACCTTC. Encoded protein: CASSYGGGRYYGYTF.

The J gene is TRBJ2-5, the V gene TRBV10-3; D is unresolved. Trimming cost V 3 bases and J 3 bases, with 8 bases left between them. The CDR3 contains 13 residues. Germline V CDR1 and CDR2: ENHRY, SYGVKD. CDR3 region: CAISDGPKETQYF. The CDR3 coding sequence is TGTGCCATCAGTGATGGGCCTAAAGAGACCCAGTACTTC.

This clone turned up a few times. The chain employs TRBV24-1 and TRBJ2-1; the D gene is possibly TRBD1 (5 bases). The CDR3 is 14 residues long. Germline CDR1 reads KGHDR; CDR2 reads SFDVKD. V lost 5 bases and J 1 base, leaving 8 bases between the germline ends. The CDR3 here is CATSGQPSYNEQFF. The DNA of the CDR3 is TGTGCCACCAGTGGACAGCCTTCCTACAATGAGCAGTTCTTC.

The chain couples TRBV28 to TRBJ1-4; D not certain. From germline, CDR1 is MDHEN and CDR2 SYDVKM. The CDR3 is 12 amino acids. V was shortened by 3 bases and J by 9 bases, with 8 bases between the two germline ends. The CDR3 region is CASSLLFKKLFF. The CDR3 DNA reads TGTGCCAGCAGTTTGTTGTTTAAAAAACTGTTTTTT.